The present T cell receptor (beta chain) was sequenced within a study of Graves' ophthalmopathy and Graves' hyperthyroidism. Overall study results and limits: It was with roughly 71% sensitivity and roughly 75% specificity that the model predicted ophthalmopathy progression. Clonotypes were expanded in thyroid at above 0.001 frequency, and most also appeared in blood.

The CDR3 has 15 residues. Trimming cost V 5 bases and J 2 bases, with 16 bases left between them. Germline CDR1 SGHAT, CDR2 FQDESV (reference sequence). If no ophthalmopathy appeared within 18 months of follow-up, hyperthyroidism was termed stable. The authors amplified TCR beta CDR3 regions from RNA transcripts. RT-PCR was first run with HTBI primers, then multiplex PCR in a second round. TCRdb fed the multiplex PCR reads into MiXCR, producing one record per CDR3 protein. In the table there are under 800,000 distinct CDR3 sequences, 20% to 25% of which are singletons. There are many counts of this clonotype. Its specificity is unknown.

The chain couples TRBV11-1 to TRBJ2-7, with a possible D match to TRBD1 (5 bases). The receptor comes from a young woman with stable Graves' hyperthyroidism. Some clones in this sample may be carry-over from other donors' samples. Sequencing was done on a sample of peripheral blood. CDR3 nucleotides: TGTGCCAGCAGCCCTAGACAGACGCGAACCTACGAGCAGTACTTC. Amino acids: CASSPRQTRTYEQYF.